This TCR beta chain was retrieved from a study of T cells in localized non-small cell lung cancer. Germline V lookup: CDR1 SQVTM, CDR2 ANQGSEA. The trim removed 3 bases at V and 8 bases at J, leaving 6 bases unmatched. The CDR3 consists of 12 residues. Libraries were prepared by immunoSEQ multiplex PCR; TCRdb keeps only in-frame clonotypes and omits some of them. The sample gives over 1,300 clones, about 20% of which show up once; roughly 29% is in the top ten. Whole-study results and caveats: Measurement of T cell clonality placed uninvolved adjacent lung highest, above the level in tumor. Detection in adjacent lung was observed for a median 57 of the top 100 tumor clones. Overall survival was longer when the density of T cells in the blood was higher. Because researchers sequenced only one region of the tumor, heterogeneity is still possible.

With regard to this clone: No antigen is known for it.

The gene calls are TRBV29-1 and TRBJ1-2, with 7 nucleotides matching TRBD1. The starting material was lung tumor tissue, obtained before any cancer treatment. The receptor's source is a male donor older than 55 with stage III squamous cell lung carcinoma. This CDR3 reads CSVEGTANGYTF. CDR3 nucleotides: TGCAGCGTTGAGGGGACAGCGAACGGCTACACCTTC.